This T cell receptor (beta chain) was profiled in a study of blood T cells in healthy people across ages. Across the study: With template switching, about one barcoded beta molecule was captured per two T cells.

In its sample, this clonotype was seen a few times. Antigen specificity is unknown. Study conclusions and caveats: Donors of long life had a larger count of naive CD4+ cells and greater diversity than aged donors.

A second PCR, run for roughly 6 to 11 cycles, used a sample-barcoded 5' primer plus a J-beta primer mix. TCRdb used MiXCR to reprocess the 5' RACE reads, holding one entry per CDR3 protein. The sample shows about 780,000 distinct CDR3 sequences, approximately 24% of them seen only once. These sequences were also reported in another study, on T cells of mothers and their children. That work states: Five to seven children and their three healthy Caucasian mothers were the donors. Whatever RNA was extracted went entirely into cDNA synthesis, at about 1.5 ug per 15 ul.

The sample was blood. The sequence was collected from a boy younger than 18 in good health.

This CDR3 reads CASSQTTSGNYNEQFF. Here the CDR3 DNA reads TGTGCCAGCAGTCAGACGACTAGCGGGAACTACAATGAGCAGTTCTTC. This chain connects TRBV3-1 to TRBJ2-1, with TRBD2 matching 11 bases. The V segment lost 6 bases and the J segment 3 bases; nucleotides outside the gene matches: 7. The CDR3 has 16 residues. CDR1 and CDR2 (germline): LGHDT, YNNKEL (reference sequence).